This passage covers 2 T cell receptor beta chains from one sample sequenced in a study of regulatory T cells in long-lasting Graves disease. To make TCR beta libraries, researchers used iRepertoire HTBI primers and Arm-PCR of CDR3 regions. TCRdb reprocessed the multiplex PCR reads with MiXCR, giving one entry per CDR3 protein. This table has a few hundred thousand distinct CDR3 sequences, 15% to 20% appearing once. Time point noted: newly diagnosed GD, antithyroid drugs for less than 3 months. Making the TCR library involved RNA that had been extracted from PBMCs. In addition, the sample was reused for a study of T cells in Graves' hyperthyroidism and ophthalmopathy.

Sequences were derived from peripheral blood mononuclear cells (PBMCs), sampled at new diagnosis, from a patient treated with antithyroid drugs. These receptors all stem from a woman younger than 30 with Graves disease.

J is TRBJ1-1 and V is TRBV19, with D possibly matching TRBD1 (5 bases). CDR3 size: 13 residues. CDR1 and CDR2 from the germline V gene are LNHDA and SQIVND (reference sequence). V lost 7 bases and J 0 bases, leaving 9 bases between the germline ends. As DNA, the CDR3 is TGTGCCAGTACCACCAGGGTGAACACTGAAGCTTTCTTT. This translates into CASTTRVNTEAFF.

The chain carries TRBV20-1 and TRBJ2-7; TRBD1 aligns across 7 bases. With 5 bases clipped from V and 0 bases from J, the junction kept 10 bases outside the gene matches. This CDR3 spans 15 amino acids. CDR1 is DFQATT, CDR2 SNEGSKA, per germline (reference sequence). In nucleotides, the CDR3 is TGCAGTGCTTATAATTTGGGACAGAGCTCCTACGAGCAGTACTTC. Amino acid sequence: CSAYNLGQSSYEQYF.